This T cell receptor (beta chain) was documented in a study of CD8+ T cells in alopecia areata. RNA, once extracted, was reverse transcribed into cDNA for use as the sequencing template. The assay was immunoSEQ multiplex PCR, and TCRdb's table has in-frame clones only and misses some. The data contain about 170,000 clones, just over 65% of them singletons. Researchers took lesional scalp punch biopsies and peripheral blood from people who were alopecia areata patients. This CDR3 is 13 amino acids long. V gave up 6 bases and J gave up 6 bases, with 14 bases separating them. Per the germline V gene, CDR1 is MNHEY and CDR2 is SVGAGI.

Sequencing was performed on CD8+ T cells sorted from blood, taken at week 0. The rearrangement joins TRBV6-5 to TRBJ1-2; D is perhaps TRBD1 (6 bases). The source is a human donor with alopecia areata. The CDR3 coding sequence is TGTGCCAGCAGCAGACACGGGGGCGATGGCTACACCTTC. Protein sequence: CASSRHGGDGYTF.